The 27 T cell receptor beta chains given below trace back to one sample, sequenced in a study of CD8 T cells in ankylosing spondylitis. Notes on the study in general: It appeared that ankylosing spondylitis blood was characterized by a TCR beta motif of several highly homologous variants.

From the 5' RACE reads, TCRdb called clonotypes with MiXCR, one entry per CDR3 protein. The table has almost 400,000 distinct CDR3 sequences, approximately 20% seen once; the top ten hold about 15%. These receptors' antigens are unknown. The sequenced material came from blood, either unsorted or a sorted T cell fraction (not recorded which). These receptors came from a male donor with ankylosing spondylitis.

In this sample, this clonotype turned up a few times. The chain recombines TRBV20-1 with TRBJ2-7; 10 bases are shared with TRBD1. Trimming cost V 2 bases and J 6 bases; bases outside gene matches: 7. The CDR3 is 14 amino acids. Germline lookup yields CDR1 DFQATT and CDR2 SNEGSKA (reference sequence). In DNA form, the CDR3 reads TGCAGTGCTAGAACCGGGACAGGGGTGGCCGAGCAGTACTTC. Protein sequence: CSARTGTGVAEQYF.

This clonotype was seen only once. This rearrangement joins TRBV20-1 to TRBJ2-1; 13 nucleotides align to TRBD2. The length of the CDR3 is 16 residues. Germline loops: CDR1 DFQATT, CDR2 SNEGSKA (reference sequence). V lost 6 bases, J lost 4 bases, and 9 bases stayed unmatched. The CDR3 spells CSATTRGLAGYNEQFF. Here the CDR3 DNA reads TGCAGTGCCACTACACGGGGACTAGCGGGATACAATGAGCAGTTCTTC.

The gene calls are TRBV7-9 and TRBJ1-1, with a weak D call TRBD1 (5 bases). With 5 bases removed from V and 3 bases from J, the gap between germline ends came to 19 bases. The germline V gene encodes CDR1 SEHNR and CDR2 FQNEAQ (reference sequence). The CDR3 totals 16 residues. The CDR3 sequence: CASSPWPRAGDTEAFF. CDR3 DNA: TGTGCCAGCAGCCCTTGGCCCAGGGCGGGGGACACTGAAGCTTTCTTT.

This clonotype was seen only a few times. This chain connects TRBV11-2 to TRBJ2-2, with D maybe TRBD1 (6 bases). The CDR3 is 15 residues long. In germline, CDR1 is SGHAT, CDR2 FQNNGV. V dropped 6 bases and J dropped 7 bases, with 18 bases sitting between them. The CDR3 region is CASRKLFRGDGELFF. Here the CDR3 DNA reads TGTGCCAGCAGAAAACTCTTCAGGGGCGACGGGGAGCTGTTTTTT.

This clonotype was detected only a few times. The CDR3 sequence is CASKTGFGTDTQYF. The CDR3 DNA reads as TGTGCCAGCAAAACAGGGTTCGGTACAGATACGCAGTATTTT. The chain uses TRBV6-1 and TRBJ2-3; a weak D match, TRBD1 (6 bases). V lost 7 bases and J 3 bases, leaving 14 bases between the germline ends. Per the germline V gene, CDR1 is MNHNS and CDR2 is SASEGT. The CDR3 has 14 residues.

This clonotype was found many times. This sequence joins TRBV2 and TRBJ1-4; D ambiguous. V lost 6 bases and J lost 4, with 15 bases in between. The germline CDR1 and CDR2 sequences are SNHLY and FYNNEI. The CDR3 spans 15 residues. CDR3 sequence (DNA): TGTGCCAGCAGGCCGAGCCCCTCGCATAATGAAAAACTGTTTTTT. Translated: CASRPSPSHNEKLFF. Using reference TRBV2 and TRBJ1-4 for the parts outside the CDR3, the full variable domain is EPEVTQTPSHQVTQMGQEVILRCVPISNHLYFYWYRQILGQKVEFLVSFYNNEISEKSEIFDDQFSVERPDGSNFTLKIRSTKLEDSAMYFCASRPSPSHNEKLFFGSGTQLSVL.

This clonotype was recorded many times. J is TRBJ2-2 and V is TRBV4-1; D is undetermined. The V end lost 1 base, the J end lost 5 bases, and 17 bases lay between the germline ends. CDR1 is MGHRA, CDR2 YSYEKL, per germline. This CDR3 spans 17 amino acids. CDR3 protein: CASSQGGRVERTGELFF. The DNA of the CDR3 is TGCGCCAGCAGCCAAGGTGGTAGGGTCGAACGTACCGGGGAGCTGTTTTTT.

This rearrangement joins TRBV7-8 to TRBJ2-7; 11 nucleotides line up with TRBD1. Germline CDR1 reads SGHVS; CDR2 reads FQNEAQ. The CDR3 is 16 residues long. The J segment lost 4 bases and the V segment lost 5 bases, leaving 10 bases of the junction unmatched. CDR3 bases: TGTGCCAGCAGCCCAATCACGGGACAGGGGGTATACGAGCAGTACTTC. Its protein is CASSPITGQGVYEQYF.

This clonotype was observed a handful of times. V is TRBV20-1 and J is TRBJ2-3, with TRBD2 matching over 11 bases. The CDR3 loop spans 16 amino acids. With 3 bases clipped from V and 2 bases from J, the junction kept 7 bases outside the gene matches. Germline V gene lookup returns CDR1 DFQATT and CDR2 SNEGSKA (reference sequence). The CDR3 nucleotides are TGCAGTGCTAGCGGTCGACTAGCGGGACCCACAGATACGCAGTATTTT. It yields the protein CSASGRLAGPTDTQYF.

This clonotype appeared many times. This chain uses TRBV12-3 or TRBV12-4 with TRBJ1-2, with 7 bases lining up with TRBD1. Losses at the gene ends were 2 bases for V and 8 bases for J; bases not matched to a gene: 8. The CDR3 length is 14 residues. CDR3 in amino acids: CASSLNPQGGGYTF. As DNA, the CDR3 is TGTGCCAGCAGTTTAAACCCCCAGGGGGGCGGCTACACCTTC.

The chain carries TRBV2 and TRBJ2-7; 7 nucleotides agree with TRBD2. From germline, CDR1 is SNHLY and CDR2 FYNNEI. V shed 3 bases, J shed 3 bases, and the junction held 14 bases outside the gene matches. The CDR3 sequence is 17 residues long. CDR3 loop: CASSDAGAPLFRYEQYF. The CDR3 coding sequence is TGTGCCAGCAGTGACGCGGGAGCCCCGCTTTTCCGCTACGAGCAGTACTTC.

This clonotype turned up a few times. The chain uses TRBV7-3 and TRBJ2-3, with D tentatively TRBD1 (5 bases). The CDR3 covers 14 residues. Trimming pared 5 bases from V and 6 bases from J, leaving 15 bases between. Germline V gene sequence: CDR1 SGHTA, CDR2 FQGTGA. DNA for the CDR3: TGTGCCAGCAGCCCCCAATCAGGGTGGGATACGCAGTATTTT. Translating gives CASSPQSGWDTQYF.

The rearrangement links TRBV28 to TRBJ2-7; TRBD2 aligns across 9 bases. The CDR3 is 14 amino acids. Trimming at V came to 8 bases and at J to 0 bases, leaving 5 bases not matched to a gene. Germline V CDR1 and CDR2: MDHEN, SYDVKM. In nucleotides, the CDR3 is TGTGCCAGCGGATCTAGCGGGGCCTCCTACGAGCAGTACTTC. Translation gives CASGSSGASYEQYF.

The V gene is TRBV11-2, the J gene TRBJ2-1; 12 nucleotides line up with TRBD2. V lost 6 bases, J lost 4 bases, and 13 bases stayed unmatched. There are 18 residues in the CDR3. Germline V CDR1 and CDR2: SGHAT, FQNNGV. The CDR3 sequence: CASRLIVSLAGGYNEQFF. The CDR3 DNA sequence: TGTGCCAGCAGGTTAATAGTCTCGCTAGCGGGAGGGTACAATGAGCAGTTCTTC.

This clonotype has a handful of counts. The J gene is TRBJ2-5, the V gene TRBV29-1, with 14 bases lining up with TRBD2. Germline V gene sequence: CDR1 SQVTM, CDR2 ANQGSEA. Trimming at V came to 6 bases and at J to 5 bases, leaving 14 bases not matched to a gene. The CDR3 totals 17 residues. The CDR3 DNA follows: TGCAGCGTATCCGGGACTAGCGGGAGAGGGGGGACGGAGACCCAGTACTTC. Its protein is CSVSGTSGRGGTETQYF. Full variable domain (rest looked up from reference TRBV29-1 and TRBJ2-5): SAVISQKPSRDICQRGTSLTIQCQVDSQVTMMFWYRQQPGQSLTLIATANQGSEATYESGFVIDKFPISRPNLTFSTLTVSNMSPEDSSIYLCSVSGTSGRGGTETQYFGPGTRLLVL.

This clonotype was picked up a small number of times. The chain couples TRBV9 to TRBJ2-6, with 7 nucleotides matching TRBD1. V lost 4 bases, J lost 2 bases, and 3 bases stayed unmatched. This CDR3 contains 15 residues. Germline assignment: CDR1 SGDLS and CDR2 YYNGEE. The DNA of the CDR3 is TGTGCCAGCAGCCTCGGACAGGCTGGGGCCAACGTCCTGACTTTC. It translates to CASSLGQAGANVLTF.

The chain employs TRBV11-2 and TRBJ2-3, with 14 bases matching TRBD2. This CDR3 contains 18 residues. Unmatched junction bases numbered 11, after V lost 4 bases and J lost 5 bases. Germline CDR1 and CDR2: SGHAT and FQNNGV. CDR3 in DNA: TGTGCCAGCAGCTCCCCCCCGGGACTAGCGGGAGCTGGAGATACGCAGTATTTT. Translating it yields CASSSPPGLAGAGDTQYF.

This clonotype occurred a few times. This rearrangement joins TRBV12-3 or TRBV12-4 to TRBJ1-3; D unclear. Trimming removed 5 bases at V and 2 bases at J, with 10 bases between. The CDR3 has 14 residues. The CDR3 DNA reads as TGTGCCAGCAGTCGAACAGAAACTGGAAACACCATATATTTT. Translated, it gives CASSRTETGNTIYF.

The V call is TRBV4-3, the J call TRBJ2-1; TRBD1 or TRBD2 may be the D gene (6 bases each). CDR1 and CDR2 (germline): LGHNA, YSLEER. The CDR3 length is 16 residues. Between the trimmed V and J ends, which lost 3 bases and 5 bases, there was a span of 17 bases. The CDR3 region is CASSQNLGGMNNEQFF. CDR3 nucleotide sequence: TGCGCCAGCAGCCAGAACCTAGGGGGGATGAACAATGAGCAGTTCTTC.

This clonotype showed up just a few times. This chain links TRBV25-1 with TRBJ2-7; 7 bases are a match to TRBD1. The CDR3 loop spans 13 amino acids. The V and J ends lost 10 bases and 7 bases, in that order; junction bases with no gene match: 13. Germline V gene sequence: CDR1 MGHDK, CDR2 SYGVNS. In nucleotides, the CDR3 is TGTGCCACGGAGGACAGGTACAGCAGAGAGCAGTACTTC. This sequence encodes CATEDRYSREQYF.

The chain links TRBV6-5 to TRBJ2-7; D possibly matches TRBD1 or TRBD2 (5 bases each). This CDR3 has 16 amino acids. The V end lost 4 bases, the J end lost 6 bases, and 22 bases lay between the germline ends. The germline V gene encodes CDR1 MNHEY and CDR2 SVGAGI. The DNA for the CDR3 is TGTGCCAGCAGTTCCCGGGGCCCTCCCTCATACCGCGAGCAGTACTTC. This translates into CASSSRGPPSYREQYF.

The gene calls are TRBV5-1 and TRBJ2-5; D remains ambiguous. Trimming shortened V by 4 bases and J by 6 bases, and 13 bases separated the two germline ends. There are 13 residues in the CDR3. The germline V gene has CDR1 SGHRS and CDR2 YFSETQ. Here the CDR3 DNA reads TGCGCCAGCAGCATTGATCCTGGAAAGACCCAGTACTTC. Protein product: CASSIDPGKTQYF.

The sample holds a few counts of this clonotype. A junction boundary mismatches the germline segment, possibly from a read error. The chain combines TRBV7-7 with TRBJ2-2; TRBD2 might be the D (5 bases). There are 14 residues in the CDR3. Germline values: CDR1 SSHAT, CDR2 FNYEAQ (reference sequence). CDR3 residues: CASSGRAGPGELFF. The CDR3 nucleotides are TGTGCTAGCAGCGGACGGGCTGGGCCCGGGGAGCTGTTTTTT. Full variable domain (outside the CDR3, taken from reference TRBV7-7 and TRBJ2-2): GAGVSQSPRYKVTKRGQDVTLRCDPISSHATLYWYQQALGQGPEFLTYFNYEAQPDKSGLPSDRFSAERPEGSISTLTIQRTEQRDSAMYRCASSGRAGPGELFFGEGSRLTVL.

The rearrangement uses TRBV7-9 and TRBJ1-5; tentative D call: TRBD1 (6 bases). V was trimmed by 5 bases and J by 7 bases, leaving 15 bases between them. The germline CDR1 and CDR2 sequences are SEHNR and FQNEAQ (reference sequence). The CDR3 runs to 14 residues. This chain's CDR3 is CASSQTGTGQPQHF. The CDR3 region has the DNA TGTGCCAGCAGCCAAACAGGGACTGGACAGCCCCAGCATTTT. The full variable domain, in which reference TRBV7-9 and TRBJ1-5 provide the parts outside the CDR3, is DTGVSQNPRHKITKRGQNVTFRCDPISEHNRLYWYRQTLGQGPEFLTYFQNEAQLEKSRLLSDRFSAERPKGSFSTLEIQRTEQGDSAMYLCASSQTGTGQPQHFGDGTRLSIL.

This clonotype came up a few times. The chain recombines TRBV20-1 with TRBJ2-1; TRBD2 matches 10 bases. V lost 6 bases, J lost 4 bases, and 6 bases stayed unmatched. Germline V lookup: CDR1 DFQATT, CDR2 SNEGSKA (reference sequence). The CDR3 is 14 amino acids. As DNA, the CDR3 is TGCAGTGCCCGTGGACTAGCGGATTACAATGAGCAGTTCTTC. Amino acid sequence: CSARGLADYNEQFF.

The chain has TRBV7-3 and TRBJ2-2; 7 nucleotides line up with TRBD1. The CDR3 is 16 residues long. V was clipped by 5 bases and J by 0 bases; unmatched bases: 6. CDR1 and CDR2 (germline): SGHTA, FQGTGA. The CDR3, as DNA: TGTGCCAGCAGCACGAGAGGGGGCGCGAACACCGGGGAGCTGTTTTTT. As protein: CASSTRGGANTGELFF.

The chain uses TRBV27 and TRBJ1-2; the D is unclear. CDR1 is MNHEY and CDR2 is SMNVEV in the germline V gene (reference sequence). The germline V and J ends were trimmed by 6 bases and 8 bases, with 19 bases remaining between them. CDR3 length: 14 amino acids. CDR3 sequence (DNA): TGTGCCAGCAGGACTACAAGGGAGGGTATGGGCTACACCTTC. Protein product: CASRTTREGMGYTF.